The rows below give T cell receptor beta chains drawn from one sample of a study of early T cells in non-severe SARS-CoV-2 infection. TCRdb reanalysed the 5' RACE reads using MiXCR and keeps one entry per CDR3 protein. Here the sample spans over 25,000 distinct CDR3 sequences, 4.6% being singletons. Sequencing was done on a sample of whole blood. These receptors came from an adult who was a healthcare worker with PCR-confirmed SARS-CoV-2 infection or an uninfected control (not recorded which). Both conserved end residues are part of each CDR3. The D gene is left open where the match is weak. Size is omitted from some rows. Given values are once, few, many or a class for expanded clones.

>TRBJ2-1|many|NA|TRBV10-1|16
TGCGCCAGCAGTGAAAAACAGGGTGCCTCCTACAATGAGCAGTTCTTC
CASSEKQGASYNEQFF
>TRBJ2-1|many|TRBD1|TRBV5-4|15
TGTGCCAGCAGCCTAATACACAGGGGCCACAATGAGCAGTTCTTC
CASSLIHRGHNEQFF
>TRBJ1-2|many|NA|TRBV6-4|13
TGTGCCAGCAGTGACTCGGGACTCCATGGCTACACCTTC
CASSDSGLHGYTF
>TRBJ2-3|NA|NA|TRBV27|13
TGTGCCAGCAGTCCAGCAAGGGCAGATACGCAGTATTTT
CASSPARADTQYF
>TRBJ2-3|many|NA|TRBV7-9|13
TGTGCCAGCAGCTTGGACCCCTCAGATACGCAGTATTTT
CASSLDPSDTQYF
>TRBJ2-1|many|TRBD2|TRBV20-1|15
TGCAGTGCGCCGCTAGCGGGAGCCCCCTACAATGAGCAGTTCTTC
CSAPLAGAPYNEQFF
>TRBJ2-7|NA|NA|TRBV5-1|14
TGCGCCAGCAGCTTGGCCGGGGCTCCCTACGAGCAGTACTTC
CASSLAGAPYEQYF
>TRBJ1-5|many|NA|TRBV4-1|15
TGCGCCAGCAGCCAAGCCAATGGAAGGGATCAGCCCCAGCATTTT
CASSQANGRDQPQHF
>TRBJ2-1|many|NA|TRBV11-2|16
TGTGCCAGCAGCCCGAGGGCCGACCTAGGAGGGGATGAGCAGTTCTTC
CASSPRADLGGDEQFF
>TRBJ2-1|few|NA|TRBV27|16
TGTGCCAGCAGCTCAACCCGGAGAGGCTCCTACAATGAGCAGTTCTTC
CASSSTRRGSYNEQFF
>TRBJ1-4|NA|NA|TRBV11-2|16
TGTGCCAGCAGCTTTACTTTCACAGGGCAAAATGAAAAACTGTTTTTT
CASSFTFTGQNEKLFF
>TRBJ1-2|NA|NA|TRBV20-1|15
TGCAGTGCTCCCCGGGGCGGACAGCTGAACAATGGCTACACCTTC
CSAPRGGQLNNGYTF
>TRBJ2-1|NA|NA|TRBV5-1|15
TGCGCCAGCAGTTTGGGAGCGTTCTCCTACAATGAGCAGTTCTTC
CASSLGAFSYNEQFF
>TRBJ2-7|NA|NA|TRBV28|12
TGTGCCAGCAGTCATCGGACGGGGGAGCAGTACTTC
CASSHRTGEQYF
>TRBJ1-1|medium-sized|TRBD1|TRBV24-1|14
TGTGCCACCAAGGGGGCAGGGGAGAACACTGAAGCTTTCTTT
CATKGAGENTEAFF
>TRBJ2-7|many|NA|TRBV28|12
TGTGCCAGCAATCTACAGAACTACGAGCAGTACTTC
CASNLQNYEQYF
>TRBJ2-1|many|TRBD2|TRBV19|15
TGTGCCAGTAGTATGGGCGGGAGTTTCTACAATGAGCAGTTCTTC
CASSMGGSFYNEQFF
>TRBJ2-3|many|NA|TRBV7-2|14
TGTGCCAGCAGCTTAAGGGGGGGCCAAGATACGCAGTATTTT
CASSLRGGQDTQYF
>TRBJ2-3|many|NA|TRBV15|16
TGTGCCACCAGCTTCCGACTTTCCCTTAACACAGATACGCAGTATTTT
CATSFRLSLNTDTQYF
>TRBJ2-1|many|TRBD2|TRBV7-2|16
TGTGCCAGCAGCCCCCCGAGGGGACTAATCTACAATGAGCAGTTCTTC
CASSPPRGLIYNEQFF
>TRBJ1-1|many|TRBD1|TRBV30|12
TGTGCCTGGAGTAGGGGGCCCACTGAAGCTTTCTTT
CAWSRGPTEAFF
>TRBJ2-5|many|NA|TRBV21-1|17
TGTGCCAGCAGCAAAAGCACAGGGGCGGGCAAAGGAGAGACCCAGTACTTC
CASSKSTGAGKGETQYF
>TRBJ1-2|many|NA|TRBV2|11
TGTGCCAGCACCCCATCTGTTGGCTACACCTTC
CASTPSVGYTF
>TRBJ2-5|many|NA|TRBV28|14
TGTGCCAGCAGTTTCGTAGGGGGCCAAGAGACCCAGTACTTC
CASSFVGGQETQYF
>TRBJ1-1|many|NA|TRBV2|13
TGTGCCAGCACCCGCGGGGGGAACACTGAAGCTTTCTTT
CASTRGGNTEAFF
>TRBJ1-1|many|NA|TRBV5-1|13
TGCGCCAGCAGCTCCCCGGGGGAAGGGGAAGCTTTCTTT
CASSSPGEGEAFF
>TRBJ2-2|many|TRBD2|TRBV7-3|15
TGTGCCAGCAGTTCTCTAGCGGGCGGCACCGGGGAGCTGTTTTTT
CASSSLAGGTGELFF
>TRBJ2-7|NA|NA|TRBV27|17
TGTGCCAGCAGCCCGGATCCTAATGGACAGCTCTACTACGAGCAGTACTTC
CASSPDPNGQLYYEQYF
>TRBJ2-7|many|NA|TRBV12-3/TRBV12-4|11
TGTGCCAGCAGTTTGGGGGTCGAGCAGTACTTC
CASSLGVEQYF
>TRBJ2-3|NA|TRBD2|TRBV27|17
TGTGCCAGCAGCCGACCGGGACTAGCGGGAGTTACAGATACGCAGTATTTT
CASSRPGLAGVTDTQYF
>TRBJ2-4|few|TRBD2|TRBV2|15
TGTGCCAGCAGTGATCCTGCGGGGGGGCCCTACATTCAGTACTTC
CASSDPAGGPYIQYF
>TRBJ2-7|NA|NA|TRBV7-9|14
TGTGCCAGCAGCTTCGAGACAGTTTCCTACGAGCAGTACTTC
CASSFETVSYEQYF
>TRBJ2-7|many|TRBD2|TRBV29-1|17
TGCAGCGTTGAGGCTACTATGAGCGGGAAGAGCTCCTACGAGCAGTACTTC
CSVEATMSGKSSYEQYF
>TRBJ2-3|many|TRBD2|TRBV20-1|14
TGCAGTGCTAGAGCCTCCCTGACTAGCGATACGCAGTATTTT
CSARASLTSDTQYF
>TRBJ2-7|many|TRBD2|TRBV29-1|13
TGCAGCGTTGAAGGCAGCGGGGACTACGAGCAGTACTTC
CSVEGSGDYEQYF
>TRBJ2-4|many|TRBD2|TRBV20-1|17
TGCAGTGCTAGACCGAGCGGGAGGGCGCGAGCCAAAAACATTCAGTACTTC
CSARPSGRARAKNIQYF
>TRBJ2-7|many|TRBD1|TRBV12-3/TRBV12-4|14
TGTGCCAGCACCGGGACAGGGGGCTCCCCAGAGCAGTACTTC
CASTGTGGSPEQYF